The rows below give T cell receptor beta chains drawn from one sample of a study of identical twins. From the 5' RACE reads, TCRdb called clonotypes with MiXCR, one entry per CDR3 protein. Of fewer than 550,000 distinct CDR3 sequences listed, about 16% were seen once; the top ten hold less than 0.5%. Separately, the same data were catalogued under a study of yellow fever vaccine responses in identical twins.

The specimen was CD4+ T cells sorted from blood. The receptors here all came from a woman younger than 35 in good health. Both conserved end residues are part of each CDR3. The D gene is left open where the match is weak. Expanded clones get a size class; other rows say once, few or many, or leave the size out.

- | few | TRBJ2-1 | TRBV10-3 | TGTGCCATCCGTTCGGCTGGGCCCTACAATGAGCAGTTCTTC | CAIRSAGPYNEQFF
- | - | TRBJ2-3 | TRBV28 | TGTGCCACTGGTGCGGGTTTGCCAGATACGCAGTATTTT | CATGAGLPDTQYF
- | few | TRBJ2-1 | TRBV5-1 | TGCGCCAGCAGCGGGCAAGGAAGGACAACGCATGAGCAGTTCTTC | CASSGQGRTTHEQFF
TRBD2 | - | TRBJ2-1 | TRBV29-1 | TGCAGCGAAACTAGCGCTTACAATGAGCAGTTCTTC | CSETSAYNEQFF
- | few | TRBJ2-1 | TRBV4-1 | TGCGCCAGCAGCCCGTTGGCCCTGACAGGGCGGGGATACAATGAGCAGTTCTTC | CASSPLALTGRGYNEQFF
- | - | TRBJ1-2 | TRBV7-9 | TGTGCCAGCAGCTTTGGGAAACAGACCTATGGCTACACCTTC | CASSFGKQTYGYTF
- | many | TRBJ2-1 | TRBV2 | TGTGCCAGCAGTCTTAAGCTAGACAATGAGCAGTTCTTC | CASSLKLDNEQFF
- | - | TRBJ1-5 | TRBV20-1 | TGCAGTGCTCCTGTTCGGGGGGCTGGGAATCAGCCCCAGCATTTT | CSAPVRGAGNQPQHF
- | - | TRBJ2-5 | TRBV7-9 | TGTGCCAGCAGCCCGGGACTCGAGCAAGAGACCCAGTACTTC | CASSPGLEQETQYF
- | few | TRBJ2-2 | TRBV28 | TGTGCCAGCAGTTTAGCATCTGCGAACACCGGGGAGCTGTTTTTT | CASSLASANTGELFF
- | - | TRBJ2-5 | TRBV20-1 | TGCAGTGCTAGAGATTCCCGACTAGTTATTCAAGAGACCCAGTACTTC | CSARDSRLVIQETQYF
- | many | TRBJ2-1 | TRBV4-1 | TGCGCCAGCAGCCCCAATGCGGGGTACTCCTACAATGAGCAGTTCTTC | CASSPNAGYSYNEQFF
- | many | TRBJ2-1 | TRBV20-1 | TGCAGTGCTAGAGATCGTCCGGCAGGACGCTATTGGAATGAGCAGTTCTTC | CSARDRPAGRYWNEQFF
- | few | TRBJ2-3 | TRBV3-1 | TGTGCCAGCAGCCAAGATGGAGACGACACAGATACGCAGTATTTT | CASSQDGDDTDTQYF
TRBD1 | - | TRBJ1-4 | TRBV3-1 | TGTGCCAGCAGTCGACAGGGGGTGATTGAAAAACTGTTTTTT | CASSRQGVIEKLFF
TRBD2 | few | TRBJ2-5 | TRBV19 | TGTGCCAGTAGTATATCGGGAGGGTCAAGCGAGACCCAGTACTTC | CASSISGGSSETQYF
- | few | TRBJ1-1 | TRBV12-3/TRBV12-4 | TGTGCCAGCAGACTCCCGGGAAGGTCGGAAGCTTTCTTT | CASRLPGRSEAFF
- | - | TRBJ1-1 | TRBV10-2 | TGCGCCAGCAGGGATAGGGGTTACACTGAAGCTTTCTTT | CASRDRGYTEAFF
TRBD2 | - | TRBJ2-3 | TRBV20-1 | TGCAGTGCTAGAGGAGGACTAGCGGGAGGGCCGGTAGATACGCAGTATTTT | CSARGGLAGGPVDTQYF
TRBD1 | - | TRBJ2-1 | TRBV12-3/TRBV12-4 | TGTGCCAGCAGCCGACAGGGTCCCTCCTACAATGAGCAGTTCTTC | CASSRQGPSYNEQFF
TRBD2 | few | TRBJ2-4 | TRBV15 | TGTGCCACCAGCAGAGGAAGTGGGCTAGCGGGAGGGAGGCCCTCCAAAAACATTCAGTACTTC | CATSRGSGLAGGRPSKNIQYF
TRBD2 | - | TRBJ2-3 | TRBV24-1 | TGTGCCACCAGGACTAGCGGGGGGGCCGGTGATACGCAGTATTTT | CATRTSGGAGDTQYF
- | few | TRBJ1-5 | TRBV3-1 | TGTGCCAGCAGCCAAGATTTGCGGGGGAATCAGCCCCAGCATTTT | CASSQDLRGNQPQHF
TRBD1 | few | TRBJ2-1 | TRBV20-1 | TGCAGTGCTACACGGGACAGCTACAATGAGCAGTTCTTC | CSATRDSYNEQFF
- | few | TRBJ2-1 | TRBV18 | TGTGCCAGCTCACCAACTAGGGACAATGAGCAGTTCTTC | CASSPTRDNEQFF
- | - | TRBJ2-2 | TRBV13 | TGTGCCAGCAGCTACGCACGAGCGCCCGGGGAGCTGTTTTTT | CASSYARAPGELFF
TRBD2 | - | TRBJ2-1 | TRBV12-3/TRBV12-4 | TGTGCCAGCACCTTAGGGGTAGCGGGAGGGCCCTCCTACAATGAGCAGTTCTTC | CASTLGVAGGPSYNEQFF
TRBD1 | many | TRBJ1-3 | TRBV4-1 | TGCGCCAGCAGCCAAGCTGACAGGGGGGGACGAAACACCATATATTTT | CASSQADRGGRNTIYF
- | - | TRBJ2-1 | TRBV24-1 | TGTGCCACCAGTGAAGGACTCGAGCAGTTCTTC | CATSEGLEQFF
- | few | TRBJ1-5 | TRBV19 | TGTGCCAGTAGTGGCCAGGGTCAGCCCCAGCATTTT | CASSGQGQPQHF
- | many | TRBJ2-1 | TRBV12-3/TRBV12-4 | TGTGCCAGCAGTTTGCAGAGTTGGAATGAGCAGTTCTTC | CASSLQSWNEQFF
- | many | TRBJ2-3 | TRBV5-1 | TGTGCCAGCAGCTCCGGCGGCCGCACAGATACGCAGTATTTT | CASSSGGRTDTQYF
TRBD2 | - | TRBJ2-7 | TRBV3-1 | TGTGCCAGCAGTCTAATATCCGGGACTAGCGGGAGCCTGGACTTC | CASSLISGTSGSLDF
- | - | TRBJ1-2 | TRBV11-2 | TGTGCCAGCAGCTTAGATCGCAGGGCGGGATATGGCTACACCTTC | CASSLDRRAGYGYTF
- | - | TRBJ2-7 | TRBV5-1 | TGCGCCAGCAGCATCCAGGAGGGGATGAGCGAGCAGTACTTC | CASSIQEGMSEQYF
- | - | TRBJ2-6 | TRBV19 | TGTGCCAGTAGTATATCGGGGTCTGGGGCCAACGTCCTGACTTTC | CASSISGSGANVLTF
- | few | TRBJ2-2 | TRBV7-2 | TGTGCCAGCAGCTTAGTAAGGACGACCGGGGAGCTGTTTTTT | CASSLVRTTGELFF
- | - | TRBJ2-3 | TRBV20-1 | TGCAGTGCTAGAGGACTCTGGGCAGATACGCAGTATTTT | CSARGLWADTQYF
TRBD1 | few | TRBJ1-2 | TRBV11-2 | TGTGCCAGCAGTACCCCTAGGACAGGGATGTATGGCTACACCTTC | CASSTPRTGMYGYTF
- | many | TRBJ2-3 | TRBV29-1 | TGCAGCCTCAGGCACCCGAGCACAGATACGCAGTATTTT | CSLRHPSTDTQYF
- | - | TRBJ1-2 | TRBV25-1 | TGTGCCAGCAGTGGGGGCAGATTTGACGGCTACACCTTC | CASSGGRFDGYTF
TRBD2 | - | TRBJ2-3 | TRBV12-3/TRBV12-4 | TGTGCCAGCAGTTTGGCGAGCGGGGGGGCGTCAGAAACGCAGTATTTT | CASSLASGGASETQYF
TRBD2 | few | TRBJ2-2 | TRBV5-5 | TGTGCCAGCAGCTTGGAAGGACTAGCGAACACCGGGGAGCTGTTTTTT | CASSLEGLANTGELFF
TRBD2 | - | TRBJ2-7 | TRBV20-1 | TGCAGTGCTTATCCTAGCGGGCGACTATACGAGCAGTACTTC | CSAYPSGRLYEQYF
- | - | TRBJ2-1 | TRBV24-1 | TGTGCCACCAGTGATTTGAGGGGAACAGGATCCTACAATGAGCAGTTCTTC | CATSDLRGTGSYNEQFF
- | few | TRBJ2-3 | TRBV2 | TGTGCCAGCAGTGAAGGGGGGTTTTCGGGGGCTACGCAGTATTTT | CASSEGGFSGATQYF
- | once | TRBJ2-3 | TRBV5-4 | TGTGCCAGCAGCTTGTCCAAGACCACAGATACGCAGTATTTT | CASSLSKTTDTQYF
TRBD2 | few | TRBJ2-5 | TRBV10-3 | TGTGCCATCAGTGAGTCTGCGGGAGAGGGGGAGACCCAGTACTTC | CAISESAGEGETQYF
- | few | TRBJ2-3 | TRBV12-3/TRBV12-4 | TGTGCCAGCAGAGCCTCTCTAGATACGCAGTATTTT | CASRASLDTQYF
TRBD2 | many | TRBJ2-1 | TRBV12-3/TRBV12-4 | TGTGCCAGCAGCTTCACTAGCGGGAGCGATGAGCAGTTCTTC | CASSFTSGSDEQFF
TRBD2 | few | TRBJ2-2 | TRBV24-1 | TGTGCCACCAGTGACCCACTAGCGGGGGGCGGCACCGGGGAGCTGTTTTTT | CATSDPLAGGGTGELFF
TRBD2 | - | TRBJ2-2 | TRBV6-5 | TGTGCCAGCAGTTGGTCTAGCAGGGAGGGGAACACCGGGGAGCTGTTTTTT | CASSWSSREGNTGELFF
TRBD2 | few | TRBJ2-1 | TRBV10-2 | TGCGCCAGCAGTGAGGAAGCGGGGGGGAAATCCTACAATGAGCAGTTCTTC | CASSEEAGGKSYNEQFF
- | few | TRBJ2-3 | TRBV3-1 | TGTGCCAGCAGCCAACTAAGCACAGATACGCAGTATTTT | CASSQLSTDTQYF
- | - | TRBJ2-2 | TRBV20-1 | TGCAGTGCTAGAGATCATGTCATACTTTCCGGGGAGCTGTTTTTT | CSARDHVILSGELFF
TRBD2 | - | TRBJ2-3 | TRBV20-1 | TGCAGTGCTTACGGACTAGTTGCCTCAGATACGCAGTATTTT | CSAYGLVASDTQYF
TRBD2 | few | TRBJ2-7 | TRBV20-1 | TGCAGTGCTTACGTCCGACTAGCGGGAGTTGATGAGCAGTACTTC | CSAYVRLAGVDEQYF